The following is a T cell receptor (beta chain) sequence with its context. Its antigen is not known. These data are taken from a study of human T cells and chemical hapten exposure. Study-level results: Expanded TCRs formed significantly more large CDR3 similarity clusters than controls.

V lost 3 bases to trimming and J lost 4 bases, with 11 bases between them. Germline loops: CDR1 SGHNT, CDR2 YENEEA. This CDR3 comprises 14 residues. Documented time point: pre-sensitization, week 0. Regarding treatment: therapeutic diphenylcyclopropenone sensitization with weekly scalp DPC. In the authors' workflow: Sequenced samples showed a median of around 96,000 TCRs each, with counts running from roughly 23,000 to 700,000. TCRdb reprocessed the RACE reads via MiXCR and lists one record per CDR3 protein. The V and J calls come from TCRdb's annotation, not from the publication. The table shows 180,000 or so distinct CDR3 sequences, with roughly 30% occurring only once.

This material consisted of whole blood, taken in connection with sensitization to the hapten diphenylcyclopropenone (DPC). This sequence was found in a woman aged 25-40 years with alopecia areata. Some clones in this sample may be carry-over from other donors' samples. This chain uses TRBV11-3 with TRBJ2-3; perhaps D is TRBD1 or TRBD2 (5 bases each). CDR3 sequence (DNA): TGTGCCAGCAGCTTTAGTGGGGACCCAGATACGCAGTATTTT. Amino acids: CASSFSGDPDTQYF.